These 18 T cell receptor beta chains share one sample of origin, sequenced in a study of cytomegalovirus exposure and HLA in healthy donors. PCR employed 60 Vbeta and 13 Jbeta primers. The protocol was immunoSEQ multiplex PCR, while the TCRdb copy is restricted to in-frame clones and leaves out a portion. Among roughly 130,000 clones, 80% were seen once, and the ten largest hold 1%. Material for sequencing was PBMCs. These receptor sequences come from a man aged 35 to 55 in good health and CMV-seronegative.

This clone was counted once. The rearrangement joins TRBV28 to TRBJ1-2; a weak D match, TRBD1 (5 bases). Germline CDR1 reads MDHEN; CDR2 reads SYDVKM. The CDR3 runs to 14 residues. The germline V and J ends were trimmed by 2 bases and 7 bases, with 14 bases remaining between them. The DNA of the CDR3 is TGTGCCAGCAGTTTACCCGGGGGGTCCTCTGGCTACACCTTC. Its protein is CASSLPGGSSGYTF.

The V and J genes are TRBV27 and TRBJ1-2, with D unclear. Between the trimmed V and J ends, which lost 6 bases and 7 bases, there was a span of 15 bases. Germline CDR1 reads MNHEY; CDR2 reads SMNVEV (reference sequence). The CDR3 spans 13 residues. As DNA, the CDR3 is TGTGCCAGCAGCCGCCCGGGTGGAGCTGGCTACACCTTC. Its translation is CASSRPGGAGYTF.

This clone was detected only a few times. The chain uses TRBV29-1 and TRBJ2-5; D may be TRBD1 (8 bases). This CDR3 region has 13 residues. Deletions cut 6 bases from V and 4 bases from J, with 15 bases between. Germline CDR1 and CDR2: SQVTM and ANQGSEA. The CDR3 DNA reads TGCAGCGTCGGTACAGGGGGGGGAGAGACCCAGTACTTC. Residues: CSVGTGGGETQYF.

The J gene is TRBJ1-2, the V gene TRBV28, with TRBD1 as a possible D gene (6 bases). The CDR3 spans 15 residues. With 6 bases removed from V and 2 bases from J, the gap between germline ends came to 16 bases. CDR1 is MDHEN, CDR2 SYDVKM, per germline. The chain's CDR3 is CASRGPGHPNYGYTF. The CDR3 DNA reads TGTGCCAGCAGGGGACCGGGACACCCAAACTATGGCTACACCTTC.

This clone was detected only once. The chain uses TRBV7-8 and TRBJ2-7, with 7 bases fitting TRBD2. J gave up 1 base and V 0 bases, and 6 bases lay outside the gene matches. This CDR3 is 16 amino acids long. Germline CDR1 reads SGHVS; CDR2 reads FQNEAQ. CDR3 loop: CASSLATSGISYEQYF. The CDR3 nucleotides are TGTGCCAGCAGCTTAGCAACCAGCGGGATATCCTACGAGCAGTACTTC.

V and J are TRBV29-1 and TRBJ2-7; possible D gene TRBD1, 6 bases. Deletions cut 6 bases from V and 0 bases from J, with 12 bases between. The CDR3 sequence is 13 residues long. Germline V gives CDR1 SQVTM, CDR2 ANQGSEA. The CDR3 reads CSVSGTPSYEQYF. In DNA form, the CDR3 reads TGCAGCGTCTCCGGGACACCCTCCTACGAGCAGTACTTC.

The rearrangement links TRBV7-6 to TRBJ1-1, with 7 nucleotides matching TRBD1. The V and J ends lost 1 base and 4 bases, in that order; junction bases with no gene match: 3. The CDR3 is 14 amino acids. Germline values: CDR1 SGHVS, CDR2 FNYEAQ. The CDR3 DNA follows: TGTGCCAGCAGCTTAGAACAGGGGATCACTGAAGCTTTCTTT. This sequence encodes CASSLEQGITEAFF.

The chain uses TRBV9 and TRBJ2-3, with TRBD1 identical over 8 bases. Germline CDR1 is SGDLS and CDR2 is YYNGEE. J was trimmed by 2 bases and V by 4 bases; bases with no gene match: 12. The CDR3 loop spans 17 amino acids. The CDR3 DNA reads TGTGCCAGCAGCCCACGGACAGGGAGATACCTCACAGATACGCAGTATTTT. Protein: CASSPRTGRYLTDTQYF.

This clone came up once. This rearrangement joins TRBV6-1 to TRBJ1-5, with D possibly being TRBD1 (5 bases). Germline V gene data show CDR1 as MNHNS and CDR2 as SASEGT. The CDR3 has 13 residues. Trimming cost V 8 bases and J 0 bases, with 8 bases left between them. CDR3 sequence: CASDSFSNQPQHF. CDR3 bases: TGTGCCAGCGACAGCTTTAGCAATCAGCCCCAGCATTTT.

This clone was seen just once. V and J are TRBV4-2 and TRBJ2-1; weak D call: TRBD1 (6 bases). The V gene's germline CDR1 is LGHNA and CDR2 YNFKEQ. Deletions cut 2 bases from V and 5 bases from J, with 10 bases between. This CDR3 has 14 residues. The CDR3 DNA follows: TGTGCCAGCAGCCAACCACAGGGAGACAATGAGCAGTTCTTC. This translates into CASSQPQGDNEQFF.

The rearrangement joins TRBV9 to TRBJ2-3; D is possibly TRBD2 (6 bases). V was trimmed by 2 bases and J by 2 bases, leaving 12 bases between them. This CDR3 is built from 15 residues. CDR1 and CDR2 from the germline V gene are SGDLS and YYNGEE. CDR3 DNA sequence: TGTGCCAGCAGCGTTTCCGGGGGTAACACAGATACGCAGTATTTT. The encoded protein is CASSVSGGNTDTQYF.

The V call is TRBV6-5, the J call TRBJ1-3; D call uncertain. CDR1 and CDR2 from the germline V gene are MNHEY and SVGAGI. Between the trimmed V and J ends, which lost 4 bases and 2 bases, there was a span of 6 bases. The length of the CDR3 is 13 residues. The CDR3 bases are TGTGCCAGCAGTTCGCGTCCTGGAAACACCATATATTTT. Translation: CASSSRPGNTIYF.

CDR3 sequence: CASASGTGGNEQFF. The CDR3 DNA sequence: TGTGCCAGCGCTTCCGGGACAGGGGGGAATGAGCAGTTCTTC. The chain couples TRBV18 to TRBJ2-1, with 11 nucleotides matching TRBD1. V shed 8 bases and J 7 bases; nucleotides not matched to a gene: 7. Looked up from germline, CDR1 is KGHSH and CDR2 is LQKENI. The CDR3 has 14 residues.

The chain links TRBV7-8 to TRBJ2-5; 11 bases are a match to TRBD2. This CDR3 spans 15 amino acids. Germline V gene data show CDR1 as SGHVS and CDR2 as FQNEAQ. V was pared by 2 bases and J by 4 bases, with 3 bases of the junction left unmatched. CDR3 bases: TGTGCCAGCAGCTTATTAGCGGGGGGGAGAGAGACCCAGTACTTC. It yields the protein CASSLLAGGRETQYF.

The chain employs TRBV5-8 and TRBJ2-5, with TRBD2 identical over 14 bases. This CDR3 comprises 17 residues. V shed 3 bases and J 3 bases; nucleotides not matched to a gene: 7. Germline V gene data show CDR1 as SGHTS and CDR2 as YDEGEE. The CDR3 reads CASSWGTSGSPEETQYF. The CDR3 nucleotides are TGTGCCAGCAGCTGGGGGACTAGCGGGAGCCCGGAAGAGACCCAGTACTTC. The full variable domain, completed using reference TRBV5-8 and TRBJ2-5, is EAGVTQSPTHLIKTRGQQATLRCSPISGHTSVYWYQQALGLGLQFLLWYDEGEERNRGNFPPRFSGRQFPNYSSELNVNALELEDSALYLCASSWGTSGSPEETQYFGPGTRLLVL.

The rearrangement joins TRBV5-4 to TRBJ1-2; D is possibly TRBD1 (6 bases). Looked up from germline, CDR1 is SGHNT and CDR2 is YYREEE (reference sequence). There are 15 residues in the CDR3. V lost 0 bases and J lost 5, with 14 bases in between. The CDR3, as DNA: TGTGCCAGCAGCTTGGCCCTGGACAGAGCTTATGGCTACACCTTC. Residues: CASSLALDRAYGYTF.

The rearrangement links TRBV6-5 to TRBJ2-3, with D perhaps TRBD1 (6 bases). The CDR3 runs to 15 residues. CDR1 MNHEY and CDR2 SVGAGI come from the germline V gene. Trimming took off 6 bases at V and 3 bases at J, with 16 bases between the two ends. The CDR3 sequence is CASRDRRRYTDTQYF. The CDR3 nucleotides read TGTGCCAGCAGAGACAGGCGGAGATATACAGATACGCAGTATTTT.

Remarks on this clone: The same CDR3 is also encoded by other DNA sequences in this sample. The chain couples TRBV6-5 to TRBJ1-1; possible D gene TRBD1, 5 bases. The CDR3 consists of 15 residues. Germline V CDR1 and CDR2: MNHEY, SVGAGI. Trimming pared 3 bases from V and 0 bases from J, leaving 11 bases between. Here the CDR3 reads CASSYGGGMNTEAFF. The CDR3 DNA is TGTGCCAGCAGTTATGGGGGGGGAATGAACACTGAAGCTTTCTTT.